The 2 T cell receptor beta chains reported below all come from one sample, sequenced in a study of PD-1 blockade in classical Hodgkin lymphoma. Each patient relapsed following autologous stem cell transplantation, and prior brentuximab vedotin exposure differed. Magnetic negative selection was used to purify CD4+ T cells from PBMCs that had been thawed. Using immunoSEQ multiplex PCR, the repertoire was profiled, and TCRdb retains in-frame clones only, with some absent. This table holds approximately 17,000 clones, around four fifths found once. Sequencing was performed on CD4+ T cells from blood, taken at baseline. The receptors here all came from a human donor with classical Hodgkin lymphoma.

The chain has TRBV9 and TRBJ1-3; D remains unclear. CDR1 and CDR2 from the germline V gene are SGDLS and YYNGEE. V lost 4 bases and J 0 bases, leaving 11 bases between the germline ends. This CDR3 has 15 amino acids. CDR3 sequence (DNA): TGTGCCAGCAGCAGAGAGTTCCTCTCTGGAAACACCATATATTTT. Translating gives CASSREFLSGNTIYF.

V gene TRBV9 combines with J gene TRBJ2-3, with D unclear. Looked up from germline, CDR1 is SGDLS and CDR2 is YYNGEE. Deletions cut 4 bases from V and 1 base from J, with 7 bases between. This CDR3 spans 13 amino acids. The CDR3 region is CASSLRGTDTQYF. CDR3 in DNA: TGTGCCAGCAGCCTCCGAGGCACAGATACGCAGTATTTT.